These 8 T cell receptor beta chains were all obtained from the same sample, sequenced in a study of blood T cell repertoires in COVID-19. Some clones are missing from TCRdb's copy, which holds only in-frame ones; the method was immunoSEQ multiplex PCR. The repertoire includes some 250,000 clones, 84% of them detected once, and under 5.5% sits in the top ten. Sequenced sample: peripheral blood. The source of these receptors is a man aged 60 to 69 with acute or convalescent COVID-19.

The rearrangement joins TRBV30 to TRBJ2-7; D remains unclear. Germline V lookup: CDR1 GTSNPN, CDR2 SVGIG (reference sequence). The CDR3 runs 13 residues. V gave up 2 bases and J gave up 4 bases, with 12 bases separating them. The CDR3 DNA follows: TGTGCCTGGAGTCCCTCTTTCTCTTACGAGCAGTACTTC. Protein sequence: CAWSPSFSYEQYF. The full variable domain, in which reference TRBV30 and TRBJ2-7 provide the parts outside the CDR3, is SQTIHQWPATLVQPVGSPLSLECTVEGTSNPNLYWYRQAAGRGLQLLFYSVGIGQISSEVPQNLSASRPQDRQFILSSKKLLLSDSGFYLCAWSPSFSYEQYFGPGTRLTVT.

The V gene is TRBV2, the J gene TRBJ2-5; 7 bases are a match to TRBD2. Germline CDR1 is SNHLY and CDR2 is FYNNEI. The J segment lost 5 bases and the V segment lost 6 bases, leaving 3 bases of the junction unmatched. The CDR3 spans 12 residues. The chain's CDR3 is CASSGGSETQYF. CDR3 in DNA: TGTGCCAGCAGCGGGGGGTCGGAGACCCAGTACTTC. The full variable domain, rest sourced from reference TRBV2 and TRBJ2-5, is EPEVTQTPSHQVTQMGQEVILRCVPISNHLYFYWYRQILGQKVEFLVSFYNNEISEKSEIFDDQFSVERPDGSNFTLKIRSTKLEDSAMYFCASSGGSETQYFGPGTRLLVL.

The rearrangement joins TRBV9 to TRBJ1-3; unclear D gene. The length of the CDR3 is 15 residues. Germline-derived CDR1 and CDR2 are SGDLS and YYNGEE. V was shortened by 0 bases and J by 6 bases, with 13 bases between the two germline ends. CDR3 residues: CASSVDDFGPNTIYF. The CDR3 DNA is TGTGCCAGCAGCGTAGACGACTTTGGCCCAAACACCATATATTTT.

The CDR3 protein is CASSRDRAAETQYF. The CDR3 DNA follows: TGCGCCAGCAGCCGGGACAGGGCCGCCGAGACCCAGTACTTC. The chain links TRBV4-1 to TRBJ2-5; 9 bases are a match to TRBD1. J gave up 5 bases and V 4 bases, and 5 bases lay outside the gene matches. Per germline, CDR1 MGHRA and CDR2 YSYEKL. The CDR3 contains 14 residues.

In this sample, this clone turned up a few times. V and J are TRBV7-9 and TRBJ2-7; 11 bases line up with TRBD2. The trim removed 5 bases at V and 6 bases at J, leaving 9 bases unmatched. There are 15 residues in the CDR3. From germline, CDR1 is SEHNR and CDR2 FQNEAQ (reference sequence). The CDR3 sequence is CASSKTSGDKGEQYF. Written as DNA, the CDR3 is TGTGCCAGCAGCAAGACTAGCGGGGACAAGGGCGAGCAGTACTTC.

This sequence joins TRBV27 and TRBJ2-7, with 9 bases aligning to TRBD1. The germline gives CDR1 MNHEY, CDR2 SMNVEV (reference sequence). CDR3 size: 14 residues. The V gene end was trimmed by 7 bases and the J gene end by 8 bases; junction bases not matched to a gene: 12. The CDR3 nucleotides read TGTGCCAGCAACTCCGGGACAGGGAGAAATCAGCAGTACTTC. Its translation: CASNSGTGRNQQYF.

The chain recombines TRBV7-6 with TRBJ2-1, with D perhaps matching TRBD2 (6 bases). The CDR3 consists of 16 residues. The V end lost 4 bases, the J end lost 0 bases, and 13 bases lay between the germline ends. Per the germline V gene, CDR1 is SGHVS and CDR2 is FNYEAQ. The CDR3: CASSSPLASSYNEQFF. The CDR3 DNA is TGTGCCAGCAGCTCCCCCCTAGCGAGCTCCTACAATGAGCAGTTCTTC.

The chain is built from TRBV5-4 and TRBJ2-4, with D perhaps matching TRBD1 (5 bases). Germline values: CDR1 SGHNT, CDR2 YYREEE (reference sequence). V was trimmed by 2 bases and J by 5 bases, leaving 5 bases between them. This CDR3 is 12 amino acids long. CDR3 coding DNA: TGTGCCAGCAGCTTAGGGGAAAACATTCAGTACTTC. Translation gives CASSLGENIQYF. The whole variable domain, filled in from reference TRBV5-4 and TRBJ2-4, reads ETGVTQSPTHLIKTRGQQVTLRCSSQSGHNTVSWYQQALGQGPQFIFQYYREEENGRGNFPPRFSGLQFPNYSSELNVNALELDDSALYLCASSLGENIQYFGAGTRLSVL.